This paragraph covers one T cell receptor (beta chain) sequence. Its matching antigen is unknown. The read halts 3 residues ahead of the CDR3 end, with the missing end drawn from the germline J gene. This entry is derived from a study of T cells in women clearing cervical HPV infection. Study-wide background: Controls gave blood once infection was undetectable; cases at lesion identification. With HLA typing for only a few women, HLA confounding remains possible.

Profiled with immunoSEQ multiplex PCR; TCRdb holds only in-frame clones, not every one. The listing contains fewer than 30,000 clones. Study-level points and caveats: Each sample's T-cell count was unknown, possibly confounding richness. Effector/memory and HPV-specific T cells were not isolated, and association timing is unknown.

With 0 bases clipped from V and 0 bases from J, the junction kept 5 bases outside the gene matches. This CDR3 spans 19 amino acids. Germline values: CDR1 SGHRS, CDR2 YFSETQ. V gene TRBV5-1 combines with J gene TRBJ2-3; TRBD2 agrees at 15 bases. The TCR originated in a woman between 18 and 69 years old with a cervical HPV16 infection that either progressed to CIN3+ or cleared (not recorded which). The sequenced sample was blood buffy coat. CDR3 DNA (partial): TGCGCCAGCAGCTTGGCGGGGACTAGCGGGGGGTTTAGCACAGATACG. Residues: CASSLAGTSGGFSTDT. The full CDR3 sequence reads CASSLAGTSGGFSTDTQYF.